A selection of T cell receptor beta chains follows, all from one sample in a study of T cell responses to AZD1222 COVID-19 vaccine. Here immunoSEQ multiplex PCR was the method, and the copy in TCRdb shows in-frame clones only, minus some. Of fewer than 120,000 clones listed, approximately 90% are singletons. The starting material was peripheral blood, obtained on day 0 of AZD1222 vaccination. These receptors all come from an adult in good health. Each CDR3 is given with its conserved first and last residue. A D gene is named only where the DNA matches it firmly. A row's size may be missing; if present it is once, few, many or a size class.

CDR3: CASSQESTTEAFF
DNA: TGTGCCAGCAGCCAAGAATCAACAACTGAAGCTTTCTTT
size: -
J: TRBJ1-1
V: TRBV14
length: 13
D: -

CDR3: CASSQENGLAGAYEQYF
DNA: TGCGCCAGCAGCCAAGAGAACGGCCTAGCGGGGGCCTACGAGCAGTACTTC
size: -
J: TRBJ2-7
V: TRBV4-3
length: 17
D: TRBD2

CDR3: CATQTSGILNEQFF
DNA: TGTGCCACCCAGACTAGCGGTATTTTGAATGAGCAGTTCTTC
size: few
J: TRBJ2-1
V: TRBV7-9
length: 14
D: TRBD2

CDR3: CATQGIQEKLFF
DNA: TGTGCCACACAGGGGATTCAAGAAAAACTGTTTTTT
size: -
J: TRBJ1-4
V: TRBV28
length: 12
D: TRBD1

CDR3: CASSVVEGAVDEQFF
DNA: TGTGCCAGCAGCGTAGTGGAGGGGGCGGTCGATGAGCAGTTCTTC
size: -
J: TRBJ2-1
V: TRBV9
length: 15
D: -

CDR3: CASSQDRTGSRGSEQYF
DNA: TGCGCCAGCAGCCAGGATAGGACGGGGAGCAGGGGGAGCGAGCAGTACTTC
size: few
J: TRBJ2-7
V: TRBV4-3
length: 17
D: TRBD1

CDR3: CATSDLDYDYGYTF
DNA: TGTGCCACCAGTGATTTGGACTATGACTATGGCTACACCTTC
size: -
J: TRBJ1-2
V: TRBV24-1
length: 14
D: -

CDR3: CASRPGRVGQPQHF
DNA: TGTGCCAGCCGCCCCGGTAGGGTGGGTCAGCCCCAGCATTTT
size: few
J: TRBJ1-5
V: TRBV27
length: 14
D: -

CDR3: CASSPQGRDYEQYF
DNA: TGTGCCAGCTCACCACAGGGCAGAGACTACGAGCAGTACTTC
size: -
J: TRBJ2-7
V: TRBV18
length: 14
D: -

CDR3: CASSSGDSSTDTQYF
DNA: TGTGCCAGCAGCTCAGGGGACAGTAGCACAGATACGCAGTATTTT
size: -
J: TRBJ2-3
V: TRBV11-3
length: 15
D: TRBD1

CDR3: CASSLLAEPPILAKNIQYF
DNA: TGTGCCAGCAGCTTGTTAGCGGAGCCCCCGATTCTAGCCAAAAACATTCAGTACTTC
size: -
J: TRBJ2-4
V: TRBV5-6
length: 19
D: -

CDR3: CASSEGGDGSTEAFF
DNA: TGTGCCAGCAGTGAAGGAGGGGACGGAAGCACTGAAGCTTTCTTT
size: once
J: TRBJ1-1
V: TRBV6-1
length: 15
D: -

CDR3: CAWANWDSTLSPLHF
DNA: TGTGCCTGGGCAAATTGGGACAGTACTCTTTCACCCCTCCACTTT
size: -
J: TRBJ1-6
V: TRBV30
length: 15
D: TRBD1

CDR3: CASSREQGRTDTQYF
DNA: TGTGCCAGCTCACGGGAACAGGGGCGGACAGATACGCAGTATTTT
size: -
J: TRBJ2-3
V: TRBV18
length: 15
D: TRBD1

CDR3: CASTKDRLYEQYF
DNA: TGCGCCAGCACCAAGGACAGATTATACGAGCAGTACTTC
size: -
J: TRBJ2-7
V: TRBV5-1
length: 13
D: -

CDR3: CASSPRLAGLDEQFF
DNA: TGTGCCAGCAGTCCCCGACTAGCGGGGTTAGATGAGCAGTTCTTC
size: -
J: TRBJ2-1
V: TRBV28
length: 15
D: TRBD2

CDR3: CASSLPSTDTQYF
DNA: TGCGCCAGCAGCCTGCCTAGTACCGATACGCAGTATTTT
size: -
J: TRBJ2-3
V: TRBV4-1
length: 13
D: -

CDR3: CASTPTPLREQYF
DNA: TGTGCCAGCACCCCCACGCCCTTACGCGAGCAGTACTTC
size: -
J: TRBJ2-7
V: TRBV7-2
length: 13
D: -